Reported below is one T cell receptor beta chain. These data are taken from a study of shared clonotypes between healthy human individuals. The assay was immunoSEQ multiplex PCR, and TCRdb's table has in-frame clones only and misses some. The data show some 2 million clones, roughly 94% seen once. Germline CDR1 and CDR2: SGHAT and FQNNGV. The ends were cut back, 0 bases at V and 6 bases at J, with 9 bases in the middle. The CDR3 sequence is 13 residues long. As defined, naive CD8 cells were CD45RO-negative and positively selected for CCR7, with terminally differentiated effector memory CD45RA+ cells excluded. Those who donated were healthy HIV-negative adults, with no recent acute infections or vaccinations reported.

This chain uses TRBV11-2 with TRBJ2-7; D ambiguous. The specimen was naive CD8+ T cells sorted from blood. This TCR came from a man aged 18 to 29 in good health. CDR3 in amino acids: CASSLEVRVEQYF. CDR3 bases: TGTGCCAGCAGCTTAGAAGTACGGGTCGAGCAGTACTTC.